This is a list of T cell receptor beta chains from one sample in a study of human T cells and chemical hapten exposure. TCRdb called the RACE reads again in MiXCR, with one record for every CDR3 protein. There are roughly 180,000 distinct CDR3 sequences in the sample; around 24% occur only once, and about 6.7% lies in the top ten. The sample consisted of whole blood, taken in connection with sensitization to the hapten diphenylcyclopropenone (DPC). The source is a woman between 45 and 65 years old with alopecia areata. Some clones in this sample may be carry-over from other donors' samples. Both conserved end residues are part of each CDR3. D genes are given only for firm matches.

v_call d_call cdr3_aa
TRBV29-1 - CSVVVGNWGNEQFF
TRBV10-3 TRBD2 CAISESSGTMETQYF
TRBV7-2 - CASSSQGPYNEQFF
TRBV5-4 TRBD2 CASSYPGGNYEQYF
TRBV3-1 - CASSHISANGYTF
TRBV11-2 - CASSLRDDEQFF
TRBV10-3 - CAISGLGGSYNEQFF
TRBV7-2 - CASSEGLAKNIQYF
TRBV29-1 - CSVEATWVRLSTDTQYF
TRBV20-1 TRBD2 CSASRLAGVSGELFF
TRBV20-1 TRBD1 CSATGGRGVNTEAFF
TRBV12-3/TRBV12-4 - CASSFSSDGLYGYTF
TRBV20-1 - CSARDEVEAFF
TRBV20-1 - CSAREGGAEYNEQFF
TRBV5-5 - CASSLGTGAVGEKLFF
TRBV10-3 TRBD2 CATTTSGTTGELFF
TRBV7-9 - CASSSYRIMNTEAFF
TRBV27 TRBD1 CASTPYRGAQETQYF
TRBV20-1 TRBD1 CSADGQGTDTQYF
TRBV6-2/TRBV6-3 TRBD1 CASRPQGGNQPQHF
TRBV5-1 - CASSWRESATNEQFF
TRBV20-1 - CSARLTVYEQYF
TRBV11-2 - CASSLGINEQFF
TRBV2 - CASSGGYGNTEAFF
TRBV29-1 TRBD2 CSVGLAGAGETQYF
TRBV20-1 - CSAREDPQETQYF
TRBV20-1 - CSAEDSGIRVGTQYF
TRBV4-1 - CASSQDSSYGYTF
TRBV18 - CASSSRDNNEQFF
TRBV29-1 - CSVERAFGGTEQFF
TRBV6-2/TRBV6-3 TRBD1 CASSDRVNTEAFF
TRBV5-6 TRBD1 CASSNGQGGIHQPQHF
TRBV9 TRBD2 CASSVDLAGGPINEQFF